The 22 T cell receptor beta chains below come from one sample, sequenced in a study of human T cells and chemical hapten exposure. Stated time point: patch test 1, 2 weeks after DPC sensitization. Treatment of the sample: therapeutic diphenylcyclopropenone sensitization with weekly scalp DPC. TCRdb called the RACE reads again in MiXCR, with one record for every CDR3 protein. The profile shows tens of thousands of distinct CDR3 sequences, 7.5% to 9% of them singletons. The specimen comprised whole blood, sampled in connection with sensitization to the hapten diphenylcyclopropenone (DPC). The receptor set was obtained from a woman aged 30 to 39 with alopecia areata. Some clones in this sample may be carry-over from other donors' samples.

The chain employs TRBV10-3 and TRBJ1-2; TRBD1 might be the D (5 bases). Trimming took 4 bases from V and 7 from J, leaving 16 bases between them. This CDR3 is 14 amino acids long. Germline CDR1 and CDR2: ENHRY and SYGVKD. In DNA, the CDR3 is TGTGCCATCAGTGGGACCGGGACGGCAACTGGCTACACCTTC. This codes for CAISGTGTATGYTF.

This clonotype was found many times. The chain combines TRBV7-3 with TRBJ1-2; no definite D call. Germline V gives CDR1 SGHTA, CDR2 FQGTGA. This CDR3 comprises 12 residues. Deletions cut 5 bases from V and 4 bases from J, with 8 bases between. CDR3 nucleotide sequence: TGTGCCAGCAGCCCCGAAGTCTATGGCTACACCTTC. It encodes CASSPEVYGYTF.

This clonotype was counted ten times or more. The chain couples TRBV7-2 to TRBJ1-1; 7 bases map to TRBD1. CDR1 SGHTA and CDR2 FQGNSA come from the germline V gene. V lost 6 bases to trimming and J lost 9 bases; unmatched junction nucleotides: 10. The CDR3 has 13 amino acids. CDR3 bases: TGTGCCAGCAGGGAGGGACCGGGACAGAAAGCTTTCTTT. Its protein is CASREGPGQKAFF.

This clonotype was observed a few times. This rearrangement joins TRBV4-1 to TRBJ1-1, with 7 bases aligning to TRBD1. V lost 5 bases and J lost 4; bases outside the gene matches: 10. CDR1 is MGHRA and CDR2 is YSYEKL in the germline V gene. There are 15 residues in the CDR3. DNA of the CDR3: TGCGCCAGCAGCGAATATACAGGGGCGCCCACTGAAGCTTTCTTT. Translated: CASSEYTGAPTEAFF.

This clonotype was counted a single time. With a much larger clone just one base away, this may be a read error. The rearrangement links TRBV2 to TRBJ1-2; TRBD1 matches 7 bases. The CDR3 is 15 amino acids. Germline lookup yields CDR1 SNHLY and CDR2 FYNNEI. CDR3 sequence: CVSSESAGGTGGYTF. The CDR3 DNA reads TGTGTCAGCAGTGAATCCGCAGGGGGAACGGGAGGCTACACCTTC.

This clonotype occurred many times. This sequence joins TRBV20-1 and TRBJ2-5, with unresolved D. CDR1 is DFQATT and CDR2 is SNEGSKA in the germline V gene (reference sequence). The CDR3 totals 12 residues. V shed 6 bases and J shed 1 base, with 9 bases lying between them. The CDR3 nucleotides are TGCAGTGCAGCGACAACCCAAGAGACCCAGTACTTC. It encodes CSAATTQETQYF.

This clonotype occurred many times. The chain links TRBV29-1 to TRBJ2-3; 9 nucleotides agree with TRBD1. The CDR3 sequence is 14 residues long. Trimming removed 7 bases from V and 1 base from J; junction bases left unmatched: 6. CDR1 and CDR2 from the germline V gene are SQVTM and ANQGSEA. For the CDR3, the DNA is TGCAGCGCTAAAAGGACAGGGGGCACAGATACGCAGTATTTT. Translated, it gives CSAKRTGGTDTQYF.

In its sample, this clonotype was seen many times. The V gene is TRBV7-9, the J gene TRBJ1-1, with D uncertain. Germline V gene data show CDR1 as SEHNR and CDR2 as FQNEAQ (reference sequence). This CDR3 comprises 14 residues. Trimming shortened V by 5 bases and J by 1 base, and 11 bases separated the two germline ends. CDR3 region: CASSRTQTNTEAFF. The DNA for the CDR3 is TGTGCCAGCAGCCGGACCCAGACGAACACTGAAGCTTTCTTT.

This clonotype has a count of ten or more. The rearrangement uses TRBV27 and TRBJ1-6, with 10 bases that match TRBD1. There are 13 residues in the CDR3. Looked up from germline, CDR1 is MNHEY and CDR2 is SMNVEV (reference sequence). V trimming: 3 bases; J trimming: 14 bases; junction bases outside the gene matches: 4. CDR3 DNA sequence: TGTGCCAGCAGTTTTTCGGGACAGGGGACCCTCCACTTT. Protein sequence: CASSFSGQGTLHF.

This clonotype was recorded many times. The CDR3 DNA reads TGTGCCAGCAGTGAAGGAGGGACTAGCGGGGGTGGAGATACGCAGTATTTT. Translating it yields CASSEGGTSGGGDTQYF. The chain is built from TRBV6-1 and TRBJ2-3, with 14 bases fitting TRBD2. J lost 5 bases, V lost 1 base, and 5 bases had no gene match. There are 17 residues in the CDR3. Germline CDR1 MNHNS, CDR2 SASEGT.

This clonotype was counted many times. The CDR3 reads CASSQLTGGGTEAFF. The CDR3 bases are TGTGCCAGCAGCCAACTGACAGGGGGAGGAACTGAAGCTTTCTTT. The chain combines TRBV3-1 with TRBJ1-1; the match to TRBD1 covers 9 bases. Germline CDR1 reads LGHDT; CDR2 reads YNNKEL (reference sequence). The CDR3 runs to 15 residues. The V segment lost 2 bases and the J segment 5 bases; nucleotides outside the gene matches: 6.

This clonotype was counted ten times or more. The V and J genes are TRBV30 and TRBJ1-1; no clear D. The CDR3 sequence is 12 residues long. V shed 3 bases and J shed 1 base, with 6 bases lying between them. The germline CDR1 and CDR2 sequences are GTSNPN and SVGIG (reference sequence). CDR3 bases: TGTGCCTGGAGCCAGCCGAACACTGAAGCTTTCTTT. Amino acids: CAWSQPNTEAFF.

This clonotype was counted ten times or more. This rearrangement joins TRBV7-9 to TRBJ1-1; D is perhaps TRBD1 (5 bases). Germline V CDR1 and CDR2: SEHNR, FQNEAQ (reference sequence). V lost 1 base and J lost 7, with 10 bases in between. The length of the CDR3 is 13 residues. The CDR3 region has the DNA TGTGCCAGCAGCTTAGGTCAGGACAATGAAGCTTTCTTT. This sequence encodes CASSLGQDNEAFF. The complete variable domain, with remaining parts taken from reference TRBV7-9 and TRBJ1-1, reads DTGVSQNPRHKITKRGQNVTFRCDPISEHNRLYWYRQTLGQGPEFLTYFQNEAQLEKSRLLSDRFSAERPKGSFSTLEIQRTEQGDSAMYLCASSLGQDNEAFFGQGTRLTVV.

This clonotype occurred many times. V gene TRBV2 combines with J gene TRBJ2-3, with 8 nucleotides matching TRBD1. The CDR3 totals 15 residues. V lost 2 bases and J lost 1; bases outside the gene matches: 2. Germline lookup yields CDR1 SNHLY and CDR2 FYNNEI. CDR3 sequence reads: CASSEQGAGTDTQYF. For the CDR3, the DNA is TGTGCCAGCAGTGAACAGGGGGCGGGCACAGATACGCAGTATTTT.

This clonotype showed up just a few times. CDR3 nucleotide sequence: TGTGCCAGCAGCTTAGATGGACTAGCGGGGGGGCCGCGTAATGAGCAGTTCTTC. Amino acid sequence: CASSLDGLAGGPRNEQFF. The V call is TRBV7-2, the J call TRBJ2-1; 15 positions match TRBD2. V was pared by 1 base and J by 7 bases, with 8 bases of the junction left unmatched. Germline V gene sequence: CDR1 SGHTA, CDR2 FQGNSA. The CDR3 length is 18 residues.

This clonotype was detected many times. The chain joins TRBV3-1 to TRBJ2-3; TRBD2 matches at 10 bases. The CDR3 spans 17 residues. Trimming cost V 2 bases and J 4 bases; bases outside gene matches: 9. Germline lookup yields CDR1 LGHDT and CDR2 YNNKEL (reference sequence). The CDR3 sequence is CASSQPLLAGSADTQYF. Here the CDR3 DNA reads TGTGCCAGCAGCCAACCCCTACTAGCGGGGAGTGCAGATACGCAGTATTTT.

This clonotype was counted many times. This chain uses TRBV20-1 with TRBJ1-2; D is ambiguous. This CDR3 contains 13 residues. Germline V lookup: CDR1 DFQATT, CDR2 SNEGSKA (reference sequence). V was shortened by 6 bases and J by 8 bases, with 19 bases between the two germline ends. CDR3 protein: CSAEGNPSVGYTF. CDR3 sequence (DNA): TGCAGTGCGGAAGGCAATCCCTCGGTGGGCTACACCTTC.

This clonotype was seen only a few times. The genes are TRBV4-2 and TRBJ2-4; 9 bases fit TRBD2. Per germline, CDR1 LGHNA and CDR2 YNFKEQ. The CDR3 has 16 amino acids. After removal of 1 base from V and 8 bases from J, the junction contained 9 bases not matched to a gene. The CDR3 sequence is CASSQGGGAQMDIQYF. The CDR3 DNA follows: TGTGCCAGCAGCCAAGGCGGGGGGGCGCAAATGGACATTCAGTACTTC.

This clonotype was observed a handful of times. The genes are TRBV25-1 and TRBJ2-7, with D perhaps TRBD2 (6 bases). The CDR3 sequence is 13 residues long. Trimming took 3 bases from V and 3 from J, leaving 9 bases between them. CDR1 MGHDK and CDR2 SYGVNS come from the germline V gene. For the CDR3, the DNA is TGTGCCAGCAGTGATCGGCGGGACTACGAGCAGTACTTC. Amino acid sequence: CASSDRRDYEQYF.

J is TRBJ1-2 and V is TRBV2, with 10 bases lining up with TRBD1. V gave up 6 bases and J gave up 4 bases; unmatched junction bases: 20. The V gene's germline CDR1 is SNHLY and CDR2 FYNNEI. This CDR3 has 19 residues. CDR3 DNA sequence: TGTGCCAGCAGGGTCGGACCGGGACAGGGGTACGTGGCTGCCTATGGCTACACCTTC. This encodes CASRVGPGQGYVAAYGYTF.

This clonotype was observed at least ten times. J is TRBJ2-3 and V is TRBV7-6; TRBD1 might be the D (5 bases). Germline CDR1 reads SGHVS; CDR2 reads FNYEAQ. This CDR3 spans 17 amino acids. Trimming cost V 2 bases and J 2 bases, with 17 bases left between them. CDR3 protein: CASSLRPRQSLTDTQYF. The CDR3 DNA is TGTGCCAGCAGCTTAAGACCCCGACAGAGTCTCACAGATACGCAGTATTTT.

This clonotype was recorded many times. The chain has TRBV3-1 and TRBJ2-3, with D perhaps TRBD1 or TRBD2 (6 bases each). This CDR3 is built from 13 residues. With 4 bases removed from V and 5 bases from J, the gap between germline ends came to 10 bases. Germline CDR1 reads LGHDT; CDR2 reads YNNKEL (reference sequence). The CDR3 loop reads CASSLEGGDTQYF. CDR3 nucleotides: TGTGCCAGCAGCCTGGAGGGGGGAGATACGCAGTATTTT.